The T cell receptor beta chain described here comes from a study of identifying expanded T cells in peripheral blood. Broader study findings: Technical replicates showed around 1.2 changed clones; roughly two weeks about 16.4; four weeks 19.

In the case of this clone: Antigen unknown.

Clones were sequenced by immunoSEQ multiplex PCR, and TCRdb holds only the in-frame ones, with some missing. Among approximately 85,000 clones, 84% were seen once, and the ten largest hold 18%. V dropped 1 base and J dropped 12; count of bases not matched to a gene: 9. Germline-derived CDR1 and CDR2 are GTSNPN and SVGIG (reference sequence). This CDR3 is 15 amino acids long. Healthy donors had no documented immune events, such as infections, while sampled. The gene calls are TRBV30 and TRBJ2-1, with 13 bases matching TRBD2. Sequencing input: blood. The clonotype originates from a person between 18 and 75 years old in good health. The CDR3 DNA follows: TGTGCCTGGAGTGGAACTAGCGGGAGGGCCTCAGGGCAGTTCTTC. This sequence encodes CAWSGTSGRASGQFF. Full variable domain (remainder filled in from reference TRBV30 and TRBJ2-1): SQTIHQWPATLVQPVGSPLSLECTVEGTSNPNLYWYRQAAGRGLQLLFYSVGIGQISSEVPQNLSASRPQDRQFILSSKKLLLSDSGFYLCAWSGTSGRASGQFFGPGTRLTVL.